This TCR beta chain was identified in a study of blood T cells in healthy people across ages. Comments on this clonotype: What it binds is not known.

Overall study results and limits: Donor CMV status was unknown, possibly confounding expanded clonotype changes. It was not possible, with unsorted PBMCs, to conclusively compare naive and antigen-experienced cells. Older individuals had lower TCR beta diversity per million T cells (the decline was roughly linear).

Per germline, CDR1 GTSNPN and CDR2 SVGIG (reference sequence). Trimming pared 4 bases from V and 4 bases from J, leaving 8 bases between. The CDR3 sequence is 12 residues long. The authors ran a second PCR of about 6 to 12 cycles using a sample-barcoded 5' primer and a J-beta primer mix. Template switching added a 12-random-nucleotide identifier to every cDNA molecule. One entry per CDR3 protein, called by TCRdb with MiXCR from the 5' RACE reads. This table has hundreds of thousands of distinct CDR3 sequences, approximately 44% appearing once. The receptor comes from a man aged 60 to 75 in good health. Sample: blood. The chain has TRBV30 and TRBJ1-3, with D possibly matching TRBD1 (5 bases). CDR3 nucleotide sequence: TGTGCCTGGAAGAACAGGGGAAACACCATATATTTT. Its translation is CAWKNRGNTIYF.